This T cell receptor beta chain emerged from a study of cytomegalovirus exposure and HLA in healthy donors. This CDR3 comprises 15 residues. Trimming cost V 3 bases and J 0 bases; bases outside gene matches: 5. Per the germline V gene, CDR1 is SGDLS and CDR2 is YYNGEE. As concerns this clone: As yet, its antigen is unknown.

With 60 Vbeta and 13 Jbeta primers, the PCR was carried out. The assay was immunoSEQ multiplex PCR, and TCRdb's table has in-frame clones only and misses some. The table records around 150,000 clones, almost 80% of them present only once. The study's findings and limits: Sequencing likely produced, as an artifact, a cluster of highly shared sequence variants. Indistinguishable V segments, including TRBV6-2 and TRBV6-3, were excluded.

What was sequenced was PBMCs. This TCR was recovered from a male donor in good health and CMV-seronegative. The chain joins TRBV9 to TRBJ2-7, with 8 bases fitting TRBD2. Here the CDR3 DNA reads TGTGCCAGCAGCGGAGGAGCGGGGGCCTCCTACGAGCAGTACTTC. Its protein is CASSGGAGASYEQYF.